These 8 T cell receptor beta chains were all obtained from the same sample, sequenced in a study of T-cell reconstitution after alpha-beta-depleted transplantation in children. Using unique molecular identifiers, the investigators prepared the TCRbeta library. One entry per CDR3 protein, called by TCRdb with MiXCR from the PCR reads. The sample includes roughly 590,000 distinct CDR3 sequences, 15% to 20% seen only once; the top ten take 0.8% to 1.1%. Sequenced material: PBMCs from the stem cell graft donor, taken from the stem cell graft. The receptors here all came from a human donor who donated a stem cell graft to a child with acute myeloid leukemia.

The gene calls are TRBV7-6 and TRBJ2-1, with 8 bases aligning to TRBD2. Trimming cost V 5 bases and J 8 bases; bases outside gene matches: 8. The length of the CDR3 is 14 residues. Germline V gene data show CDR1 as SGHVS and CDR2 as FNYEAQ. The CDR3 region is CASSPGTGGDEQFF. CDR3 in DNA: TGTGCCAGCAGCCCCGGGACGGGGGGGGATGAGCAGTTCTTC.

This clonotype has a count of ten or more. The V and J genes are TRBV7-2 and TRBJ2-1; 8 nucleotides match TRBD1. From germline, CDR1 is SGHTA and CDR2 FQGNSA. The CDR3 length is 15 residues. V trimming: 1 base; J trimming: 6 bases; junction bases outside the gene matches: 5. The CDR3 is CASSLGQGALNEQFF. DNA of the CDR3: TGTGCCAGCAGCTTAGGGCAGGGGGCCCTCAATGAGCAGTTCTTC. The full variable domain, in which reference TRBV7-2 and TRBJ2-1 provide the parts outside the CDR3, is GAGVSQSPSNKVTEKGKDVELRCDPISGHTALYWYRQSLGQGLEFLIYFQGNSAPDKSGLPSDRFSAERTGGSVSTLTIQRTQQEDSAVYLCASSLGQGALNEQFFGPGTRLTVL.

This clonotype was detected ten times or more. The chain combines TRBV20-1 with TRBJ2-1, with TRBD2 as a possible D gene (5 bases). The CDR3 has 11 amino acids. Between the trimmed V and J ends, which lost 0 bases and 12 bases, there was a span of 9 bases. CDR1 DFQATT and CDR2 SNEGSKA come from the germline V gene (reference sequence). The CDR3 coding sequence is TGCAGTGCTAGAGAGGACTCGGTGCAGTTCTTC. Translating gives CSAREDSVQFF.

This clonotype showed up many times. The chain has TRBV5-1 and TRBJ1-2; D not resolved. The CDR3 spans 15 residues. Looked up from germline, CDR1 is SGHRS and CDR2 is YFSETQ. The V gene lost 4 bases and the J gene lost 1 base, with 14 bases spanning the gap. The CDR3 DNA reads TGCGCCAGCAGCACAGACATTGGCCTTAACTATGGCTACACCTTC. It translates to CASSTDIGLNYGYTF.

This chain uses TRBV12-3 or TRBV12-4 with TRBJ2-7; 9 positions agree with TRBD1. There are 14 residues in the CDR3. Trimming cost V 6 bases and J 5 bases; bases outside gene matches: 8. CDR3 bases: TGTGCCAGCAGCTTTCCGGGACAGGGCCACGAGCAGTACTTC. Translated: CASSFPGQGHEQYF.

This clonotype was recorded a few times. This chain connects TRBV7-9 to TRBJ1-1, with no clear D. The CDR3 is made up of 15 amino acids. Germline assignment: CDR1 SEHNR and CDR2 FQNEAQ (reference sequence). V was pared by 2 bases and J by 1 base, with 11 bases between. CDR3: CASSLLEGENTEAFF. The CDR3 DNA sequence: TGTGCCAGCAGCTTATTGGAAGGTGAGAACACTGAAGCTTTCTTT.

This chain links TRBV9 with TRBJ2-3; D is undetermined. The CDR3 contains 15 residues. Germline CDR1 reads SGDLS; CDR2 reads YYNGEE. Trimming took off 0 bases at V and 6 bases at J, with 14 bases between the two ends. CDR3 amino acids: CASSVGWNLGDTQYF. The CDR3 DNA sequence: TGTGCCAGCAGCGTAGGTTGGAACCTCGGGGATACGCAGTATTTT.

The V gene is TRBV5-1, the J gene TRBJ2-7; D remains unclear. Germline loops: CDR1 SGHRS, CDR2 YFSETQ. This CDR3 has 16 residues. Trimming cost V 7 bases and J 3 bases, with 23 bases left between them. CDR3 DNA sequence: TGCGCCAGCCGCCCCTATCCCAGGCTACTAAACTACGAGCAGTACGTC. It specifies CASRPYPRLLNYEQYV.